Following are 14 T cell receptor beta chains from one sample sequenced in a study of PD-1 blockade in classical Hodgkin lymphoma. Each patient experienced a relapse that followed autologous stem cell transplantation, and brentuximab vedotin exposure varied. Sequencing was performed with immunoSEQ multiplex PCR; in TCRdb, only in-frame clones are kept and a portion is missing. Of about 6,300 clones in the sample, around 84% were seen once. The input for sequencing was peripheral blood mononuclear cells (PBMCs), taken before the second cycle of nivolumab. These receptors were collected from a human donor with classical Hodgkin lymphoma.

The genes are TRBV23-1 and TRBJ1-3, with 7 positions matching TRBD1. TRBV23-1 is an ORF, and what it does is uncertain. CDR3 length: 16 amino acids. With V trimmed by 1 base and J by 2 bases, 5 bases remained unmatched. The CDR3 DNA reads as TGCGCCAGCAGTCAATTACAGGGGCGGACTGGAAACACCATATATTTT. Amino acid sequence: CASSQLQGRTGNTIYF.

The J gene is TRBJ2-1, the V gene TRBV11-3; D not certain. The V gene's germline CDR1 is SGHNT and CDR2 YENEEA. V lost 0 bases and J lost 0, with 6 bases in between. The CDR3 totals 15 residues. This CDR3 reads CASSLDQLSYNEQFF. CDR3 in DNA: TGTGCCAGCAGCTTAGATCAGCTCTCCTACAATGAGCAGTTCTTC.

This chain links TRBV7-9 with TRBJ2-3; possibly TRBD2 for D (6 bases). The CDR3 contains 14 residues. In germline, CDR1 is SEHNR, CDR2 FQNEAQ (reference sequence). The V end was cut by 3 bases, the J end by 2 bases, with 9 bases between. The chain's CDR3 is CASSFGTFTDTQYF. DNA of the CDR3: TGTGCCAGCAGCTTTGGGACTTTCACAGATACGCAGTATTTT.

The chain carries TRBV5-8 and TRBJ2-1; tentative D call: TRBD1 (6 bases). The ends were cut back, 7 bases at V and 10 bases at J, with 15 bases in the middle. The germline V gene has CDR1 SGHTS and CDR2 YDEGEE. This CDR3 contains 12 residues. The CDR3 bases are TGTGCCAGCCTTCGACAGGTCGGGGAGCAGTTCTTC. This codes for CASLRQVGEQFF.

This chain links TRBV5-1 with TRBJ2-3, with 9 nucleotides matching TRBD2. This CDR3 has 18 residues. The V gene end was trimmed by 3 bases and the J gene end by 0 bases; junction bases not matched to a gene: 11. CDR1 SGHRS and CDR2 YFSETQ come from the germline V gene. This chain's CDR3 is CASSSLASGRSSTDTQYF. Written as DNA, the CDR3 is TGCGCCAGCAGCTCGCTTGCGAGCGGGAGGTCTAGCACAGATACGCAGTATTTT.

The rearrangement joins TRBV5-1 to TRBJ2-3, with no clear D. The CDR3 sequence is 16 residues long. Germline V gene lookup returns CDR1 SGHRS and CDR2 YFSETQ. V was clipped by 4 bases and J by 0 bases, with 15 bases between them. The CDR3 here is CASSPTVTASTDTQYF. The CDR3 bases are TGCGCCAGCAGCCCCACCGTGACTGCTAGCACAGATACGCAGTATTTT. Supplemented by reference TRBV5-1 and TRBJ2-3, the full variable domain reads KAGVTQTPRYLIKTRGQQVTLSCSPISGHRSVSWYQQTPGQGLQFLFEYFSETQRNKGNFPGRFSGRQFSNSRSEMNVSTLELGDSALYLCASSPTVTASTDTQYFGPGTRLTVL.

The V call is TRBV12-5, the J call TRBJ1-1; the D gene is possibly TRBD1 (5 bases). The CDR3 totals 12 residues. V shed 8 bases and J shed 6 bases, with 13 bases lying between them. Germline assignment: CDR1 LGHNT and CDR2 FRNRAP. CDR3 loop: CASLGGAAEAFF. DNA for the CDR3: TGTGCTAGTCTAGGAGGGGCTGCTGAAGCTTTCTTT.

The chain links TRBV11-2 to TRBJ2-1, with 10 bases identical to TRBD1. After removal of 4 bases from V and 10 bases from J, the junction contained 16 bases not matched to a gene. Germline-derived CDR1 and CDR2 are SGHAT and FQNNGV. This CDR3 contains 17 residues. The CDR3 region has the DNA TGTGCCAGCAGCTATTCTGTGTCCGGGACAGGGGTTTTCGAGCAGTTCTTC. Amino acid sequence: CASSYSVSGTGVFEQFF.

A single count supports this clone. The chain has TRBV6-1 and TRBJ1-1, with D hard to call. There are 15 residues in the CDR3. V dropped 3 bases and J dropped 5 bases, with 16 bases sitting between them. Germline CDR1 MNHNS, CDR2 SASEGT. The CDR3 DNA reads as TGTGCCAGCAGTGACCCACTCCGGAGCAGGACTGAAGCTTTCTTT. Amino acid sequence: CASSDPLRSRTEAFF.

The V call is TRBV7-7, the J call TRBJ2-5, with D maybe TRBD2 (6 bases). The V gene's germline CDR1 is SSHAT and CDR2 FNYEAQ (reference sequence). V was clipped by 5 bases and J by 4 bases, with 11 bases between them. CDR3 length: 13 amino acids. CDR3 DNA sequence: TGTGCCAGCAGCCTCCGCGGGGTAGAGACCCAGTACTTC. It translates to CASSLRGVETQYF.

CDR3 sequence (DNA): TGTGCCAGCCGCAGGACCTACAATGAGCAGTTCTTC. It yields the protein CASRRTYNEQFF. This chain connects TRBV27 to TRBJ2-1; no firm D call. Trimming removed 8 bases from V and 2 bases from J, with 7 bases in between. CDR3 length equals 12 residues. Per germline, CDR1 MNHEY and CDR2 SMNVEV (reference sequence).

The CDR3 region is CASSEVQGGYSTNEKLFF. CDR3 sequence (DNA): TGTGCCAGCAGTGAGGTGCAGGGGGGTTACTCAACTAATGAAAAACTGTTTTTT. The genes are TRBV6-1 and TRBJ1-4; 7 bases fit TRBD1. The CDR3 runs to 18 residues. Germline CDR1 MNHNS, CDR2 SASEGT. J lost 0 bases, V lost 3 bases, and 10 bases had no gene match.

This chain uses TRBV6-5 with TRBJ2-7; D may be TRBD1 or TRBD2 (5 bases each). The V gene's germline CDR1 is MNHEY and CDR2 SVGAGI. CDR3 length: 14 residues. Trimming took off 6 bases at V and 3 bases at J, with 15 bases between the two ends. CDR3 sequence: CASRRDPQGYEQYV. In nucleotides, the CDR3 is TGTGCCAGCAGGAGGGACCCTCAAGGCTACGAGCAGTACGTC.

The chain joins TRBV25-1 to TRBJ1-1; TRBD1 might be the D (6 bases). Trimming removed 8 bases at V and 1 base at J, with 11 bases between. The germline CDR1 and CDR2 sequences are MGHDK and SYGVNS. The CDR3 spans 13 residues. The CDR3 sequence is CASLGHPNTEAFF. CDR3 DNA: TGTGCCAGCCTGGGACACCCGAACACTGAAGCTTTCTTT.